These 32 T cell receptor beta chains were sequenced from one sample in a study of cytomegalovirus exposure and HLA in healthy donors. PCR involved 60 Vbeta and 13 Jbeta primers. The data were produced by immunoSEQ multiplex PCR, yet TCRdb's version contains in-frame clones alone and is incomplete. The repertoire holds around 170,000 clones, with 80% as singletons. Sequencing input: PBMCs. The receptors derive from a woman aged 25 to 45 in good health and CMV-seronegative.

The chain uses TRBV5-1 and TRBJ1-1, with TRBD1 matching over 8 bases. J lost 5 bases, V lost 0 bases, and 3 bases had no gene match. The CDR3 spans 14 residues. The germline V gene has CDR1 SGHRS and CDR2 YFSETQ. CDR3 region: CASSLENRGTEAFF. CDR3 nucleotide sequence: TGCGCCAGCAGCTTGGAAAACAGGGGGACTGAAGCTTTCTTT. Looking up the rest from reference TRBV5-1 and TRBJ1-1 gives the full variable domain: KAGVTQTPRYLIKTRGQQVTLSCSPISGHRSVSWYQQTPGQGLQFLFEYFSETQRNKGNFPGRFSGRQFSNSRSEMNVSTLELGDSALYLCASSLENRGTEAFFGQGTRLTVV.

This chain uses TRBV7-9 with TRBJ1-1; D might be TRBD1 (5 bases). CDR3 size: 13 residues. Trimming shortened V by 0 bases and J by 10 bases, and 12 bases separated the two germline ends. CDR1 SEHNR and CDR2 FQNEAQ come from the germline V gene (reference sequence). As DNA, the CDR3 is TGTGCCAGCAGCTTAGCGGAGGGGCCCCGAGCTTTCTTT. Its translation is CASSLAEGPRAFF.

This chain joins TRBV29-1 and TRBJ2-3; 12 nucleotides agree with TRBD2. This CDR3 has 15 amino acids. Germline values: CDR1 SQVTM, CDR2 ANQGSEA. J lost 2 bases, V lost 7 bases, and 7 bases had no gene match. The CDR3 spells CSAPLAGGFTDTQYF. In nucleotides, the CDR3 is TGCAGCGCCCCACTAGCGGGGGGTTTCACAGATACGCAGTATTTT.

The chain combines TRBV16 with TRBJ1-4; D might be TRBD1 (5 bases). Trimming pared 0 bases from V and 4 bases from J, leaving 9 bases between. Germline V gene sequence: CDR1 KGHSY, CDR2 FQNENV. The CDR3 covers 15 residues. The CDR3 sequence is CASSQSGRGNEKLFF. The DNA for the CDR3 is TGTGCCAGCAGCCAATCTGGAAGGGGTAATGAAAAACTGTTTTTT.

V is TRBV15 and J is TRBJ2-7; D might be TRBD2 (5 bases). CDR3 length: 15 amino acids. V was clipped by 3 bases and J by 3 bases, with 15 bases between them. In germline, CDR1 is LNHNV, CDR2 YYDKDF (reference sequence). CDR3: CATSSWSPGNYEQYF. CDR3 coding DNA: TGTGCCACCAGCAGCTGGTCCCCGGGGAACTACGAGCAGTACTTC. The whole variable domain, remainder taken from reference TRBV15 and TRBJ2-7, is DAMVIQNPRYQVTQFGKPVTLSCSQTLNHNVMYWYQQKSSQAPKLLFHYYDKDFNNEADTPDNFQSRRPNTSFCFLDIRSPGLGDTAMYLCATSSWSPGNYEQYFGPGTRLTVT.

This clone showed up just once. The chain uses TRBV11-2 and TRBJ1-1; D is unresolved. This CDR3 comprises 13 residues. Trimming cost V 5 bases and J 1 base, with 8 bases left between them. Germline CDR1 and CDR2: SGHAT and FQNNGV. Here the CDR3 DNA reads TGTGCCAGCAGCCTCCGACAGAACACTGAAGCTTTCTTT. Its protein is CASSLRQNTEAFF.

The chain combines TRBV4-1 with TRBJ1-1; TRBD1 is a possible D gene (5 bases). The CDR3 runs to 14 residues. The germline CDR1 and CDR2 sequences are MGHRA and YSYEKL. V was clipped by 0 bases and J by 8 bases, with 13 bases between them. The CDR3 reads CASSQEGLKGEAFF. CDR3 bases: TGCGCCAGCAGCCAAGAGGGGCTCAAAGGGGAAGCTTTCTTT.

The V gene is TRBV7-9, the J gene TRBJ2-1; D may be TRBD2 (5 bases). Germline CDR1 and CDR2: SEHNR and FQNEAQ (reference sequence). The germline V and J ends were trimmed by 6 bases and 9 bases, with 18 bases remaining between them. The CDR3 has 14 amino acids. The CDR3 here is CASRSNGVSSEQFF. CDR3 DNA sequence: TGTGCCAGCAGATCTAACGGGGTTTCTAGTGAGCAGTTCTTC. Full variable domain (outside the CDR3, taken from reference TRBV7-9 and TRBJ2-1): DTGVSQNPRHKITKRGQNVTFRCDPISEHNRLYWYRQTLGQGPEFLTYFQNEAQLEKSRLLSDRFSAERPKGSFSTLEIQRTEQGDSAMYLCASRSNGVSSEQFFGPGTRLTVL.

The chain employs TRBV2 and TRBJ2-7; D might be TRBD2 (6 bases). The germline V and J ends were trimmed by 5 bases and 2 bases, with 10 bases remaining between them. Looked up from germline, CDR1 is SNHLY and CDR2 is FYNNEI. CDR3 size: 13 residues. Here the CDR3 reads CASSRERTYEQYF. CDR3 nucleotide sequence: TGTGCCAGCAGTCGGGAGCGGACCTACGAGCAGTACTTC.

The chain combines TRBV4-1 with TRBJ1-2; D gene ambiguous. V was clipped by 1 base and J by 2 bases, with 11 bases between them. The CDR3 totals 15 residues. Germline V gene lookup returns CDR1 MGHRA and CDR2 YSYEKL. CDR3 in DNA: TGCGCCAGCAGCCAAGGTGAGAGGCGAAACTATGGCTACACCTTC. Encoded protein: CASSQGERRNYGYTF.

The chain's CDR3 is CASSLESGSGANVLTF. In DNA, the CDR3 is TGTGCCAGCAGCTTGGAATCGGGCTCTGGGGCCAACGTCCTGACTTTC. The chain joins TRBV5-6 to TRBJ2-6; the D is unclear. Trimming removed 0 bases at V and 0 bases at J, with 7 bases between. The CDR3 runs to 16 residues. In germline, CDR1 is SGHDT, CDR2 YYEEEE. The variable domain in full, with the rest retrieved from reference TRBV5-6 and TRBJ2-6, is DAGVTQSPTHLIKTRGQQVTLRCSPKSGHDTVSWYQQALGQGPQFIFQYYEEEERQRGNFPDRFSGHQFPNYSSELNVNALLLGDSALYLCASSLESGSGANVLTFGAGSRLTVL.

The chain carries TRBV7-2 and TRBJ2-3; TRBD2 might be the D (7 bases). Germline V gene data show CDR1 as SGHTA and CDR2 as FQGNSA. The CDR3 runs 16 residues. Trimming shortened V by 5 bases and J by 0 bases, and 15 bases separated the two germline ends. The CDR3 region is CASSPGVRGSTDTQYF. CDR3 bases: TGTGCCAGCAGCCCAGGGGTGCGGGGGAGCACAGATACGCAGTATTTT.

The chain has TRBV19 and TRBJ2-3; D gene unclear. The CDR3 is 11 residues long. V lost 3 bases, J lost 6 bases, and 4 bases lay in between. Germline V gives CDR1 LNHDA, CDR2 SQIVND (reference sequence). The CDR3 DNA reads as TGTGCCAGTAGTATCGTGGATACGCAGTATTTT. Amino acids: CASSIVDTQYF.

The V gene is TRBV7-6, the J gene TRBJ2-7; 8 positions match TRBD1. Germline-derived CDR1 and CDR2 are SGHVS and FNYEAQ. The V segment lost 0 bases and the J segment 6 bases; nucleotides outside the gene matches: 7. This CDR3 region has 15 residues. CDR3 DNA sequence: TGTGCCAGCAGCTTAGCGGTGACAGGGGAGTTCGAGCAGTACTTC. This codes for CASSLAVTGEFEQYF.

The chain has TRBV4-2 and TRBJ1-1, with 11 bases lining up with TRBD1. J gave up 5 bases and V 4 bases, and 6 bases lay outside the gene matches. The CDR3 spans 15 residues. Per the germline V gene, CDR1 is LGHNA and CDR2 is YNFKEQ. The CDR3 coding sequence is TGTGCCAGCAGCCCAGGACAGGGGGCCATAACTGAAGCTTTCTTT. Its translation: CASSPGQGAITEAFF.

The chain's CDR3 is CASSPSGQGYYEQYF. CDR3 DNA: TGTGCCAGCTCACCATCGGGACAGGGTTACTACGAGCAGTACTTC. The rearrangement links TRBV18 to TRBJ2-7; 9 bases agree with TRBD1. J lost 3 bases, V lost 2 bases, and 5 bases had no gene match. CDR3 length: 15 amino acids. Germline assignment: CDR1 KGHSH and CDR2 LQKENI.

The rearrangement joins TRBV6-1 to TRBJ2-1; 9 nucleotides agree with TRBD1. V shed 4 bases, J shed 8 bases, and the junction held 6 bases outside the gene matches. The germline CDR1 and CDR2 sequences are MNHNS and SASEGT. CDR3 size: 14 residues. The CDR3 DNA reads TGTGCCAGCAGTGCACACAGGGGGCATGATGAGCAGTTCTTC. The encoded protein is CASSAHRGHDEQFF.

V gene TRBV5-1 combines with J gene TRBJ2-7; 11 bases align to TRBD2. With 7 bases clipped from V and 2 bases from J, the junction kept 11 bases outside the gene matches. The CDR3 runs to 16 residues. CDR1 is SGHRS and CDR2 is YFSETQ in the germline V gene. The CDR3 DNA reads TGCGCCAGCGCTAGCGGGGGGACGGTCTTCGCCTACGAGCAGTACTTC. It is translated as CASASGGTVFAYEQYF.

The CDR3 loop is CSVSQKEDTEAFF. In DNA, the CDR3 is TGCAGCGTAAGTCAGAAGGAGGACACTGAAGCTTTCTTT. The rearrangement uses TRBV29-1 and TRBJ1-1, with D hard to call. The CDR3 has 13 amino acids. Germline CDR1 SQVTM, CDR2 ANQGSEA. Deletions cut 6 bases from V and 3 bases from J, with 14 bases between.

This clone was recorded only once. This chain links TRBV28 with TRBJ2-3; D might be TRBD2 (5 bases). CDR3 length equals 12 residues. The germline CDR1 and CDR2 sequences are MDHEN and SYDVKM. V gave up 5 bases and J gave up 8 bases, with 11 bases separating them. The CDR3 DNA is TGTGCCAGCAGTCCGGGAATGGTTACGCAGTATTTT. Its protein product is CASSPGMVTQYF.

The rearrangement links TRBV4-3 to TRBJ2-5, with TRBD2 identical over 7 bases. From germline, CDR1 is LGHNA and CDR2 YSLEER. The length of the CDR3 is 18 residues. Losses at the gene ends were 1 base for V and 2 bases for J; bases not matched to a gene: 13. The CDR3: CASSQGEGWMGRQETQYF. Written as DNA, the CDR3 is TGCGCCAGCAGCCAAGGGGAGGGTTGGATGGGTCGACAAGAGACCCAGTACTTC.

The rearrangement uses TRBV7-9 and TRBJ2-3; TRBD1 is a possible D gene (6 bases). The CDR3 has 14 amino acids. Trimming stripped 5 bases from V and 0 bases from J, with 9 bases between. Germline CDR1 reads SEHNR; CDR2 reads FQNEAQ (reference sequence). CDR3 loop: CASSKDRSTDTQYF. In DNA form, the CDR3 reads TGTGCCAGCAGCAAGGACAGAAGCACAGATACGCAGTATTTT.

The chain has TRBV4-3 and TRBJ2-7; D remains ambiguous. CDR1 is LGHNA and CDR2 is YSLEER in the germline V gene. The CDR3 sequence is 14 residues long. The V end lost 2 bases, the J end lost 2 bases, and 10 bases lay between the germline ends. The CDR3 DNA reads as TGCGCCAGCAGCCAAAACGTCCCAGCCTACGAGCAGTACTTC. It codes for CASSQNVPAYEQYF.

The CDR3 loop is CASSFRGSMLNTEAFF. The DNA for the CDR3 is TGCGCCAGCAGCTTCAGGGGGTCCATGCTGAACACTGAAGCTTTCTTT. The V and J genes are TRBV5-1 and TRBJ1-1; 7 bases map to TRBD1. The CDR3 is 16 amino acids. Trimming took 2 bases from V and 0 from J; bases not matched to a gene: 7. Germline V gene sequence: CDR1 SGHRS, CDR2 YFSETQ.

J is TRBJ2-5 and V is TRBV5-8; the D gene is possibly TRBD1 (5 bases). The CDR3 runs to 13 residues. CDR1 is SGHTS and CDR2 is YDEGEE in the germline V gene. With 5 bases removed from V and 2 bases from J, the gap between germline ends came to 10 bases. The CDR3 sequence: CASSMYRQETQYF. The CDR3 nucleotides are TGTGCCAGCAGTATGTACAGGCAAGAGACCCAGTACTTC. Drawing the rest from reference TRBV5-8 and TRBJ2-5, the complete variable domain is EAGVTQSPTHLIKTRGQQATLRCSPISGHTSVYWYQQALGLGLQFLLWYDEGEERNRGNFPPRFSGRQFPNYSSELNVNALELEDSALYLCASSMYRQETQYFGPGTRLLVL.

This clone occurred a few times. The chain is built from TRBV18 and TRBJ2-3; D perhaps matches TRBD1 (6 bases). This CDR3 has 16 residues. V was shortened by 1 base and J by 2 bases, with 13 bases between the two germline ends. Looked up from germline, CDR1 is KGHSH and CDR2 is LQKENI. The CDR3 nucleotides read TGTGCCAGCTCACCACGCTCGGACAGAACCACAGATACGCAGTATTTT. Its translation is CASSPRSDRTTDTQYF.

This sequence joins TRBV18 and TRBJ2-1; D gene uncertain. CDR3 length: 14 amino acids. Germline CDR1 and CDR2: KGHSH and LQKENI. Trimming stripped 0 bases from V and 2 bases from J, with 5 bases between. This CDR3 is CASSPPSTYNEQFF. Written as DNA, the CDR3 is TGTGCCAGCTCACCACCTAGCACCTACAATGAGCAGTTCTTC.

The V and J genes are TRBV6-5 and TRBJ2-7; a possible D gene is TRBD1 (5 bases). The germline V gene encodes CDR1 MNHEY and CDR2 SVGAGI. The CDR3 has 14 residues. Trimming removed 2 bases at V and 1 base at J, with 9 bases between. CDR3 sequence reads: CASSYLGQSYEQYF. The DNA of the CDR3 is TGTGCCAGCAGTTACCTCGGACAATCCTACGAGCAGTACTTC.

This clone showed up just a few times. The genes are TRBV27 and TRBJ1-3; the D gene is possibly TRBD1 (6 bases). V lost 6 bases, J lost 3 bases, and 15 bases lay in between. CDR3 length equals 15 residues. Germline V lookup: CDR1 MNHEY, CDR2 SMNVEV (reference sequence). Here the CDR3 reads CASSPAGGVGNTIYF. The CDR3 nucleotides are TGTGCCAGCAGCCCGGCGGGGGGCGTTGGAAACACCATATATTTT.

The gene calls are TRBV29-1 and TRBJ2-1; 8 nucleotides line up with TRBD1. The germline CDR1 and CDR2 sequences are SQVTM and ANQGSEA. The V segment lost 4 bases and the J segment 4 bases; nucleotides outside the gene matches: 6. There are 14 residues in the CDR3. CDR3 DNA sequence: TGCAGCGTTGTACCCGGGACAGGATACAATGAGCAGTTCTTC. It specifies CSVVPGTGYNEQFF.

V usage is TRBV6-1 and J usage is TRBJ2-3; 9 bases fit TRBD2. The CDR3 runs 14 residues. V lost 10 bases to trimming and J lost 4 bases; unmatched junction nucleotides: 9. Germline V gives CDR1 MNHNS, CDR2 SASEGT. The CDR3 loop reads CAKTRGGLSDTQYF. The CDR3 DNA is TGTGCCAAGACGCGGGGGGGCCTATCAGATACGCAGTATTTT.

This clone has more than one count but fewer than ten. The V gene is TRBV18, the J gene TRBJ1-4, with a possible D match to TRBD1 (6 bases). Trimming removed 1 base at V and 0 bases at J, with 9 bases between. Germline CDR1 is KGHSH and CDR2 is LQKENI. This CDR3 is built from 16 residues. The CDR3 region is CASSPRTVATNEKLFF. CDR3 nucleotides: TGTGCCAGCTCACCACGGACAGTTGCAACTAATGAAAAACTGTTTTTT.